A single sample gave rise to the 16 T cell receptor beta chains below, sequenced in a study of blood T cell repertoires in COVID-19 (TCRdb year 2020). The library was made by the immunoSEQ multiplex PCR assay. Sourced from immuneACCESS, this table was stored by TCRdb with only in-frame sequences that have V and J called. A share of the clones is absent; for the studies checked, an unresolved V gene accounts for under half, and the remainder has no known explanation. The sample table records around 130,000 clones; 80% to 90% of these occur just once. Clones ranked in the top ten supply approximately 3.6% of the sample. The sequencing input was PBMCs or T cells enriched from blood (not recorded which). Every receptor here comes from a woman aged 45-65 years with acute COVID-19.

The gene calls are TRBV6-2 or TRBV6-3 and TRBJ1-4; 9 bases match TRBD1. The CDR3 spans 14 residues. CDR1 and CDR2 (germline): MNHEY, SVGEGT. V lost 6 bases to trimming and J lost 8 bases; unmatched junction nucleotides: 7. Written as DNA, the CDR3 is TGTGCCAGCAGCAACAGGGGGCTCGAAGAAAAACTGTTTTTT. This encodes CASSNRGLEEKLFF.

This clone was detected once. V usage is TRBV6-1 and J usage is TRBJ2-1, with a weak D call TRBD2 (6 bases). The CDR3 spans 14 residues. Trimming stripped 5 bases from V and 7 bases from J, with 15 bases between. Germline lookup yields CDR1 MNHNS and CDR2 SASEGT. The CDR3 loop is CASSLRRGGNEQFF. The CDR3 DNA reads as TGTGCCAGCAGTTTACGGAGAGGAGGGAATGAGCAGTTCTTC.

The CDR3 DNA follows: TGTGCCAGCAGTGTCCAGACCTCGGGGGAAGAAAAACTGTTTTTT. Its translation is CASSVQTSGEEKLFF. V and J are TRBV25-1 and TRBJ1-4; perhaps TRBD1 as D (5 bases). V was clipped by 4 bases and J by 8 bases, with 17 bases between them. The CDR3 totals 15 residues. The germline CDR1 and CDR2 sequences are MGHDK and SYGVNS.

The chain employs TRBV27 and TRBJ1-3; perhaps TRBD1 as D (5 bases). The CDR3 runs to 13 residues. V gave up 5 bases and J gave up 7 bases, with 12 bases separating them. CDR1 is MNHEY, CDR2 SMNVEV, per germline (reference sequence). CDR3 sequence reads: CASSPRTSNTIYF. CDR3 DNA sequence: TGTGCCAGCAGTCCCCGGACAAGCAACACCATATATTTT.

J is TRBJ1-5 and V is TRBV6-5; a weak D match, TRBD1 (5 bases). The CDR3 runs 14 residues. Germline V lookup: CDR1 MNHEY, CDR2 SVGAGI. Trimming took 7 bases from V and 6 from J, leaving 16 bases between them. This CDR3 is CASTKAAGGQPQHF. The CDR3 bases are TGTGCCAGCACCAAGGCCGCCGGGGGTCAGCCCCAGCATTTT.

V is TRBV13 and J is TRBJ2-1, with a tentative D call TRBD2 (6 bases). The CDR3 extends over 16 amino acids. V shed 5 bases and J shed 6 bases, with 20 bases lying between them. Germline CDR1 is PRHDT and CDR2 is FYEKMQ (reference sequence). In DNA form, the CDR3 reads TGTGCCAGCAGCAGTGAACTTATGACTAGAGGCAATGAGCAGTTCTTC. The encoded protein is CASSSELMTRGNEQFF.

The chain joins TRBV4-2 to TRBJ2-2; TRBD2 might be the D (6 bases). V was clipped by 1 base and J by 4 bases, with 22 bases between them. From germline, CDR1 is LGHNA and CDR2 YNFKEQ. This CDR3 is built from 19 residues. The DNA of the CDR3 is TGTGCCAGCAGCCAAGCCCTGTCGATTGCTAGCGTCTTCACCGGGGAGCTGTTTTTT. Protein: CASSQALSIASVFTGELFF.

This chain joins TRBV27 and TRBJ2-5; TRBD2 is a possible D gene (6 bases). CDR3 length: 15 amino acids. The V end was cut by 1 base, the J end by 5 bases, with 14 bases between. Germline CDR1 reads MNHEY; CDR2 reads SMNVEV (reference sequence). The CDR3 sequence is CASSLFQAGRETQYF. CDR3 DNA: TGTGCCAGCAGTTTATTCCAGGCGGGGCGGGAGACCCAGTACTTC.

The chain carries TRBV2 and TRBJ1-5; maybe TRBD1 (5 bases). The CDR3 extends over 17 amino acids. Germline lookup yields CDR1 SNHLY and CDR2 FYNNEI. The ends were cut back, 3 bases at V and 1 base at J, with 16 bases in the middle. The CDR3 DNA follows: TGTGCCAGCAGTGAGGTGGGGCGGGGTATGAGCAATCAGCCCCAGCATTTT. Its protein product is CASSEVGRGMSNQPQHF.

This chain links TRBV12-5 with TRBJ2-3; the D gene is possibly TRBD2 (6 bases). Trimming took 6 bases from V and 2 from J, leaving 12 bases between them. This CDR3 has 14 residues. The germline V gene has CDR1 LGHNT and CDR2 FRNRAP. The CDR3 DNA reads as TGTGCTAGTGGCAAAGGACTAAACACAGATACGCAGTATTTT. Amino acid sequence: CASGKGLNTDTQYF.

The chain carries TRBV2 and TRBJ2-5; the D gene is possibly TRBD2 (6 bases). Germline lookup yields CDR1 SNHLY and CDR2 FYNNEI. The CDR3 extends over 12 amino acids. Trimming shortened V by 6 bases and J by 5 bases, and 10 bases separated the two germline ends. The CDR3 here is CASRRERETQYF. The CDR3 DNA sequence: TGTGCCAGCAGACGGGAGAGGGAGACCCAGTACTTC.

The CDR3 nucleotides read TGTGCCAGTACCCTCGAGTTCCCGGTCGGCACTGAAGCTTTCTTT. It codes for CASTLEFPVGTEAFF. The genes are TRBV19 and TRBJ1-1, with D unclear. The CDR3 extends over 15 amino acids. Deletions cut 7 bases from V and 4 bases from J, with 19 bases between. Per the germline V gene, CDR1 is LNHDA and CDR2 is SQIVND (reference sequence).

The CDR3 DNA follows: TGTGCCAGCTCACCGACTATTCAAGAGACCCAGTACTTC. Translating it yields CASSPTIQETQYF. V and J are TRBV18 and TRBJ2-5, with D maybe TRBD2 (5 bases). The V and J ends lost 3 bases and 2 bases respectively, with 7 bases between them. CDR3 size: 13 residues. Per germline, CDR1 KGHSH and CDR2 LQKENI.

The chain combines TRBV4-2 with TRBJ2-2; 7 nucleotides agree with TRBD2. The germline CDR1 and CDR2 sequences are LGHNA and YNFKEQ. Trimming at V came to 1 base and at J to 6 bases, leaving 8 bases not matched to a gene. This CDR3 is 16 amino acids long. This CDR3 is CASSQARGSDAGELFF. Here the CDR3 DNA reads TGTGCCAGCAGCCAAGCTCGCGGGAGCGACGCCGGGGAGCTGTTTTTT.

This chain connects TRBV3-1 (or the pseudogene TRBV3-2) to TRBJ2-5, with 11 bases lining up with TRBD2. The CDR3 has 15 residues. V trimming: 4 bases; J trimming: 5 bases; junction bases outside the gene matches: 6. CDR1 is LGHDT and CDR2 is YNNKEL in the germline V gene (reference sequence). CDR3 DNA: TGTGCCAGCAGCCTGACTAGCGGGGCACGGGAGACCCAGTACTTC. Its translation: CASSLTSGARETQYF.

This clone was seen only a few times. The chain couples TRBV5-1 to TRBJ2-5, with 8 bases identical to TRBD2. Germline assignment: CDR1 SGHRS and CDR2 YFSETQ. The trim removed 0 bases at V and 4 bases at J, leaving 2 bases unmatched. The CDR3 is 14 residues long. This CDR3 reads CASSLASGGETQYF. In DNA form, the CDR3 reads TGCGCCAGCAGCTTGGCGAGCGGGGGAGAGACCCAGTACTTC.